What follows are 5 T cell receptor beta chains derived from one specimen sequenced in a study of beta chain features in type 1 diabetes. Findings of the study overall: In all four CD4+ subsets, TCRB CDR3 length was significantly, moderately reduced in type 1 diabetes.

No antigen has been assigned to these receptors. The authors reverse transcribed all of the isolated RNA, so sequencing captured expressed TCRB transcripts. TCRdb keeps only in-frame clones here, not all; method: immunoSEQ multiplex PCR. In the table there are about 270,000 clones, roughly an eighth of which are singletons. Sequencing was done on a sample of naive CD4+ T cells from blood. The receptors originated from a man under 40 with type 1 diabetes.

This clone turned up a few times. The rearrangement joins TRBV7-9 to TRBJ2-7; 7 nucleotides line up with TRBD2. J was trimmed by 11 bases and V by 4 bases; bases with no gene match: 17. The CDR3 sequence is 15 residues long. Per germline, CDR1 SEHNR and CDR2 FQNEAQ (reference sequence). CDR3 region: CASSSGPGLVVGKYF. As DNA, the CDR3 is TGTGCCAGCAGCTCAGGACCCGGACTAGTCGTCGGAAAGTACTTC.

The CDR3 region is CATREGLNTGELFF. The CDR3 coding sequence is TGTGCCACCCGGGAGGGCTTAAACACCGGGGAGCTGTTTTTT. The rearrangement joins TRBV28 to TRBJ2-2; 8 nucleotides agree with TRBD2. The CDR3 runs to 14 residues. Germline-derived CDR1 and CDR2 are MDHEN and SYDVKM. Losses at the gene ends were 10 bases for V and 2 bases for J; bases not matched to a gene: 6.

The chain combines TRBV7-9 with TRBJ2-3; a weak D match, TRBD1 (6 bases). The CDR3 extends over 17 amino acids. CDR1 and CDR2 (germline): SEHNR, FQNEAQ (reference sequence). Trimming cost V 5 bases and J 2 bases, with 20 bases left between them. The DNA of the CDR3 is TGTGCCAGCAGCCCCTCCAGGGGAGCCAGAGTCACAGATACGCAGTATTTT. This translates into CASSPSRGARVTDTQYF. The whole variable domain, remainder taken from reference TRBV7-9 and TRBJ2-3, is DTGVSQNPRHKITKRGQNVTFRCDPISEHNRLYWYRQTLGQGPEFLTYFQNEAQLEKSRLLSDRFSAERPKGSFSTLEIQRTEQGDSAMYLCASSPSRGARVTDTQYFGPGTRLTVL.

This clone was detected only a few times. The CDR3, as DNA: TGTGCCTGGGCCAGCAAGGGGGTGAACACTGAAGCTTTCTTT. It is translated as CAWASKGVNTEAFF. The genes are TRBV30 and TRBJ1-1, with D tentatively TRBD1 (6 bases). V was shortened by 5 bases and J by 0 bases, with 13 bases between the two germline ends. The CDR3 contains 14 residues. Germline V lookup: CDR1 GTSNPN, CDR2 SVGIG (reference sequence).

This clone has more than one count but fewer than ten. This chain joins TRBV7-8 and TRBJ1-2; no reliable D call. Trimming took off 5 bases at V and 2 bases at J, with 9 bases between the two ends. The length of the CDR3 is 13 residues. From germline, CDR1 is SGHVS and CDR2 FQNEAQ. DNA of the CDR3: TGTGCCAGCAGCGCCGGGAAGAACTATGGCTACACCTTC. Protein: CASSAGKNYGYTF.